A single sample is the source of the 10 T cell receptor beta chains below, sequenced in a study of blood T cell repertoires in COVID-19. Only in-frame clones appear in the TCRdb table, and some are missing; sequencing was by immunoSEQ multiplex PCR. Of some 150,000 clones in the sample, roughly 86% were seen once. Sequencing used peripheral blood. All receptors come from a woman of 80 years or more in a cohort sampled during active or convalescent COVID-19.

DNA of the CDR3: TGTGCCATCAGAGGGACAGGGAACGAGACCCAGTACTTC. Translating it yields CAIRGTGNETQYF. The chain uses TRBV10-3 and TRBJ2-5; 9 bases are shared with TRBD1. Germline CDR1 is ENHRY and CDR2 is SYGVKD. V shed 6 bases, J shed 5 bases, and the junction held 4 bases outside the gene matches. The CDR3 has 13 residues.

The genes are TRBV6-1 and TRBJ2-2, with D unresolved. The CDR3 sequence is 15 residues long. The ends were cut back, 1 base at V and 1 base at J, with 7 bases in the middle. The V gene's germline CDR1 is MNHNS and CDR2 SASEGT. CDR3 sequence (DNA): TGTGCCAGCAGTGAAGTACTATGGAACACCGGGGAGCTGTTTTTT. Translation: CASSEVLWNTGELFF.

This chain joins TRBV6-1 and TRBJ2-2, with TRBD1 matching 8 bases. In germline, CDR1 is MNHNS, CDR2 SASEGT. J lost 7 bases, V lost 1 base, and 5 bases had no gene match. The CDR3 totals 15 residues. CDR3 bases: TGTGCCAGCAGTGAAGTCGGGACAGGAAACGGGGAGCTGTTTTTT. Residues: CASSEVGTGNGELFF.

V gene TRBV3-1 (or the pseudogene TRBV3-2) combines with J gene TRBJ2-5; 7 positions match TRBD2. This CDR3 comprises 12 residues. Germline V gene sequence: CDR1 LGHDT, CDR2 YNNKEL (reference sequence). J gave up 7 bases and V 4 bases, and 3 bases lay outside the gene matches. DNA of the CDR3: TGTGCCAGCAGCCTCCAGCGGGGGACCCAGTACTTC. Translating gives CASSLQRGTQYF.

The V gene is TRBV5-4, the J gene TRBJ1-4; D not certain. The CDR3 consists of 15 residues. V was pared by 0 bases and J by 9 bases, with 15 bases between. Germline V gives CDR1 SGHNT, CDR2 YYREEE (reference sequence). The CDR3 region is CASSLDPEKNQKLFF. The DNA of the CDR3 is TGTGCCAGCAGCTTGGATCCGGAGAAGAATCAAAAACTGTTTTTT.

This sequence joins TRBV11-3 and TRBJ2-3, with TRBD2 matching 8 bases. The germline V gene has CDR1 SGHNT and CDR2 YENEEA. The ends lost 5 bases at V and 6 bases at J; junction bases unmatched: 13. CDR3 size: 16 residues. The CDR3 here is CASSLSAGGTVDTQYF. The CDR3 bases are TGTGCCAGCAGCCTTAGCGCGGGGGGAACGGTGGATACGCAGTATTTT.

Regarding this clone: Other DNA sequences from this sample encode an identical CDR3 as well. V and J are TRBV18 and TRBJ2-2; 7 bases agree with TRBD2. CDR3 length: 15 residues. Unmatched junction bases numbered 3, after V lost 3 bases and J lost 2 bases. CDR1 and CDR2 from the germline V gene are KGHSH and LQKENI. CDR3 bases: TGTGCCAGCTCACCTGGGACTACTAACACCGGGGAGCTGTTTTTT. It specifies CASSPGTTNTGELFF. Looking up the rest from reference TRBV18 and TRBJ2-2 gives the full variable domain: NAGVMQNPRHLVRRRGQEARLRCSPMKGHSHVYWYRQLPEEGLKFMVYLQKENIIDESGMPKERFSAEFPKEGPSILRIQQVVRGDSAAYFCASSPGTTNTGELFFGEGSRLTVL.

This clone appeared a single time. V is TRBV28 and J is TRBJ1-2, with TRBD1 identical over 7 bases. The CDR3 length is 13 residues. Germline trimming cut 6 bases from V and 3 bases from J; bases unmatched to any gene: 4. Germline-derived CDR1 and CDR2 are MDHEN and SYDVKM. As DNA, the CDR3 is TGTGCCAGCAGCAGGGACAGTCACTATGGCTACACCTTC. Amino acid sequence: CASSRDSHYGYTF.

V usage is TRBV30 and J usage is TRBJ2-2, with TRBD2 identical over 7 bases. Germline CDR1 and CDR2: GTSNPN and SVGIG (reference sequence). With 1 base clipped from V and 3 bases from J, the junction kept 5 bases outside the gene matches. This CDR3 contains 15 residues. This CDR3 is CAWSGLAGDTGELFF. CDR3 coding DNA: TGTGCCTGGAGTGGACTAGCCGGAGACACCGGGGAGCTGTTTTTT.

The chain uses TRBV7-2 and TRBJ1-6; D uncertain. Per the germline V gene, CDR1 is SGHTA and CDR2 is FQGNSA. This CDR3 spans 15 amino acids. V was shortened by 3 bases and J by 4 bases, with 10 bases between the two germline ends. The CDR3 sequence: CASSLAAHYNSPLHF. Here the CDR3 DNA reads TGTGCCAGCAGCTTGGCGGCACATTATAATTCACCCCTCCACTTT.